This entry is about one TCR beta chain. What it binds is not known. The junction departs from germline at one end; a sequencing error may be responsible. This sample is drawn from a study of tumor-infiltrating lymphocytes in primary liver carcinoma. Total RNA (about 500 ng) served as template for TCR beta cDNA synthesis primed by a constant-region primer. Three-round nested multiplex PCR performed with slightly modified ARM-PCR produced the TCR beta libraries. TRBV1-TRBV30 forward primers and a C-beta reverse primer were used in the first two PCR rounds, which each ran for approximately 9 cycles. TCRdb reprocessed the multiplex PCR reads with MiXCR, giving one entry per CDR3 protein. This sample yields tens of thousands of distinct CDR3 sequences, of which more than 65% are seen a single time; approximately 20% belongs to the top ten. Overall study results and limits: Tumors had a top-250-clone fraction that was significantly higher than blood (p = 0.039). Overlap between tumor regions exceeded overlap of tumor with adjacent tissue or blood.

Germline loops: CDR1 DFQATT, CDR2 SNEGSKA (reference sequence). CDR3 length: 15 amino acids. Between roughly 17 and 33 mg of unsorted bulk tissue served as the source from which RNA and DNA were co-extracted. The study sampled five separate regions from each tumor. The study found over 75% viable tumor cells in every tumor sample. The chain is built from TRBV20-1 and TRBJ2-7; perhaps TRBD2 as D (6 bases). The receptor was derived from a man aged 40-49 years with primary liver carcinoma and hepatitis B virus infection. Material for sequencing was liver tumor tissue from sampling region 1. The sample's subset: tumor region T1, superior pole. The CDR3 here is CSARDPLAGAGERYF. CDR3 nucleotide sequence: TGCAGTGCTAGAGATCCACTAGCAGGAGCGGGCGAGCGGTACTTC.